The rows below give T cell receptor beta chains drawn from one sample of a study of early stage breast cancer tumors. Clones were read by immunoSEQ multiplex PCR, and TCRdb kept only the in-frame ones, dropping some. The data show tens of thousands of clones, approximately 80% seen once. The source material was blood. The receptors derive from a person between 60 and 70 years old with breast cancer. The CDR3 runs from the conserved cysteine through the conserved F or W.

CASSSSSSSGNTIYF 15 TRBJ1-3 TRBV5-1
CASSRGFSYEQYF 13 TRBJ2-7 TRBV7-2
CASRDITDTQYF 12 TRBJ2-3 TRBV6-5
CAWSVRSTSLGEQFF 15 TRBJ2-1 TRBV30
CASSQASGGSYEQYF 15 TRBJ2-7 TRBV27
CASGEGGSTDTQYF 14 TRBJ2-3 TRBV6-6
CASRLDGGTEAFF 13 TRBJ1-1 TRBV6-1
CASSLSQGSYEQYF 14 TRBJ2-7 TRBV7-3
CASTPGGTEAFF 12 TRBJ1-1 TRBV28
CASSLVAGTYEQYF 14 TRBJ2-7 TRBV5-6